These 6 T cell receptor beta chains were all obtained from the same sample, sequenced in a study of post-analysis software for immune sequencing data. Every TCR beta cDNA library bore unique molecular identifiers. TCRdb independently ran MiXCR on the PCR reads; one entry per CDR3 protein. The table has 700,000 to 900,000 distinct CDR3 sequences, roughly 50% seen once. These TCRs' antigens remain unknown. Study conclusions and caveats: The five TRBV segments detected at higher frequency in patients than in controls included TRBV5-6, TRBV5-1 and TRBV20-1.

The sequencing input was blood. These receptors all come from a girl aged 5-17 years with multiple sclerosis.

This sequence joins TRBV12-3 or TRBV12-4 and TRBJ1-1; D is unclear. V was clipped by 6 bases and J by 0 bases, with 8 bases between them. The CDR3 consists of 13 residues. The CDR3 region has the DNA TGTGCCAGCAGATTGCCCATGAACACTGAAGCTTTCTTT. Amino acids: CASRLPMNTEAFF.

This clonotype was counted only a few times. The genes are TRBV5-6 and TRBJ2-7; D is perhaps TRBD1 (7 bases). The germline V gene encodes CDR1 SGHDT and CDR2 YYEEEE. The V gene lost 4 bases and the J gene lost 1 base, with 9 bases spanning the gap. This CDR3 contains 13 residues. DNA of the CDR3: TGTGCCAGCAGCGCGGGACAGTCCTACGAGCAGTACTTC. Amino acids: CASSAGQSYEQYF.

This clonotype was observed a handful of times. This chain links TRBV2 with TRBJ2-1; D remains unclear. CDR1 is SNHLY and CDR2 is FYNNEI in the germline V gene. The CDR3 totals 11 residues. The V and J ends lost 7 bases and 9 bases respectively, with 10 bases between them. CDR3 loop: CASNIVREQFF. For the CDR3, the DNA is TGTGCCAGCAACATAGTGCGTGAGCAGTTCTTC.

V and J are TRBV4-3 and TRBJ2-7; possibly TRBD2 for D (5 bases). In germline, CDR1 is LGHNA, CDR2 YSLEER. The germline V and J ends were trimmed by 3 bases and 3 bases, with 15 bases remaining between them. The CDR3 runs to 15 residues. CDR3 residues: CASSQRTSSLYEQYF. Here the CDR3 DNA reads TGCGCCAGCAGCCAGAGAACTAGTTCCCTCTACGAGCAGTACTTC.

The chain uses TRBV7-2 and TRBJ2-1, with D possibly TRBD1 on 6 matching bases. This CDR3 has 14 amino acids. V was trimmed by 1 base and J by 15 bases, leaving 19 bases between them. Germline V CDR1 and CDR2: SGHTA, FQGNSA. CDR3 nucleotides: TGTGCCAGCAGCTTAGGGTCAGGGGCCCCAGATTCGTTCTTC. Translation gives CASSLGSGAPDSFF.

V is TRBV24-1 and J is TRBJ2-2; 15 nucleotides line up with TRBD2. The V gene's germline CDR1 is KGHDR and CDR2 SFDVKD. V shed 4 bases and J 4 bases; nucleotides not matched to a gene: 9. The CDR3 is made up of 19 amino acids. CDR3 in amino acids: CATSDSGTSGRRGTGELFF. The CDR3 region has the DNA TGTGCCACCAGTGACTCCGGGACTAGCGGGAGGAGGGGCACCGGGGAGCTGTTTTTT.